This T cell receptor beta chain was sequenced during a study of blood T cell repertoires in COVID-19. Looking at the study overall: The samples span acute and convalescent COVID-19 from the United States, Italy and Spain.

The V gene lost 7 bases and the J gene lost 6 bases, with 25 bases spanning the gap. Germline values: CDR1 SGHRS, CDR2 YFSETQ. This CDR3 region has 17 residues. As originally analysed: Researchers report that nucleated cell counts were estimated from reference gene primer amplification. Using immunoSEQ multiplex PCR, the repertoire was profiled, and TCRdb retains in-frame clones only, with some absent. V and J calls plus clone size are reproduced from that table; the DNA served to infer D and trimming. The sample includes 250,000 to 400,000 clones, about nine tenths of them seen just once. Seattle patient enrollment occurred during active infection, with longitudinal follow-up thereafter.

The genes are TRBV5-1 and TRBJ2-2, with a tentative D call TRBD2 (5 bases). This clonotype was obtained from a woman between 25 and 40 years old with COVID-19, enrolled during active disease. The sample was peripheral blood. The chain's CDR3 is CASEASQTGFFSGELFF. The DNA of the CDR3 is TGCGCCAGCGAGGCGAGCCAAACGGGGTTTTTTTCCGGGGAGCTGTTTTTT.